Each of the 29 T cell receptor beta chains below was sequenced from the same sample in a study of identical twins. TCRdb analysed the 5' RACE reads with MiXCR anew, one entry per CDR3 protein. Here the sample spans around 690,000 distinct CDR3 sequences, over 20% being singletons. These data are also associated with another study on T cells expressing NK-cell markers.

Sequenced: PBMCs. These receptors were collected from a woman aged 18-29 years in good health.

CDR3 in amino acids: CASSPSFQETQYF. The CDR3 coding sequence is TGTGCCAGCAGCCCCTCTTTCCAAGAGACCCAGTACTTC. V usage is TRBV7-7 and J usage is TRBJ2-5; no clear D gene. In germline, CDR1 is SSHAT, CDR2 FNYEAQ (reference sequence). The CDR3 covers 13 residues. Trimming stripped 5 bases from V and 1 base from J, with 8 bases between.

The CDR3 sequence: CASSLNRANSPLHF. CDR3 bases: TGTGCCAGCAGTTTAAACAGGGCTAATTCACCCCTCCACTTT. The chain carries TRBV27 and TRBJ1-6, with a possible D match to TRBD1 (6 bases). Germline V CDR1 and CDR2: MNHEY, SMNVEV (reference sequence). Deletions cut 2 bases from V and 6 bases from J, with 8 bases between. The CDR3 has 14 residues.

This chain joins TRBV7-7 and TRBJ2-1; 9 positions agree with TRBD2. With 1 base clipped from V and 4 bases from J, the junction kept 8 bases outside the gene matches. The germline V gene has CDR1 SSHAT and CDR2 FNYEAQ (reference sequence). The CDR3 runs 17 residues. The CDR3 coding sequence is TGTGCCAGCAGCTTAGAAGGTGGCGGGAGGGGGTACAATGAGCAGTTCTTC. It translates to CASSLEGGGRGYNEQFF.

DNA of the CDR3: TGTGCCACCAGTGATTTGGGGGATGAGCAGTTCTTC. Its translation: CATSDLGDEQFF. The V call is TRBV24-1, the J call TRBJ2-1; D remains unclear. Trimming removed 0 bases from V and 8 bases from J, with 4 bases in between. In germline, CDR1 is KGHDR, CDR2 SFDVKD. CDR3 size: 12 residues.

The chain employs TRBV12-3 or TRBV12-4 and TRBJ2-1; 12 bases match TRBD2. This CDR3 contains 17 residues. With 3 bases clipped from V and 1 base from J, the junction kept 4 bases outside the gene matches. CDR3 amino acids: CASSFSSGGGSYNEQFF. CDR3 sequence (DNA): TGTGCCAGCAGTTTCTCTAGCGGGGGGGGTTCCTACAATGAGCAGTTCTTC.

This clonotype showed up just a few times. The rearrangement joins TRBV29-1 to TRBJ2-7; no definite D call. Germline CDR1 is SQVTM and CDR2 is ANQGSEA. V was clipped by 3 bases and J by 6 bases, with 9 bases between them. This CDR3 has 11 amino acids. In DNA, the CDR3 is TGCAGCGTTGACACGGGCGCCGAGCAGTACTTC. Protein: CSVDTGAEQYF.

The V gene is TRBV7-9, the J gene TRBJ2-1, with TRBD2 identical over 12 bases. Germline assignment: CDR1 SEHNR and CDR2 FQNEAQ (reference sequence). The CDR3 is made up of 16 amino acids. With 6 bases clipped from V and 2 bases from J, the junction kept 5 bases outside the gene matches. CDR3 DNA: TGTGCCAGCAGTCCTAGCGGGAGGGCGCCCTACAATGAGCAGTTCTTC. As protein: CASSPSGRAPYNEQFF.

The genes are TRBV25-1 and TRBJ2-7; 7 bases align to TRBD2. Germline trimming cut 4 bases from V and 3 bases from J; bases unmatched to any gene: 6. CDR3 length: 14 amino acids. From germline, CDR1 is MGHDK and CDR2 SYGVNS. The CDR3 nucleotides are TGTGCCAGCAGTGGTTGGGGGGGAAACTACGAGCAGTACTTC. This sequence encodes CASSGWGGNYEQYF.

This clonotype was counted many times. This CDR3 is CASSVQDYYNEQFF. The CDR3 region has the DNA TGTGCCAGCAGCGTTCAGGACTACTACAATGAGCAGTTCTTC. The rearrangement uses TRBV9 and TRBJ2-1, with a possible D match to TRBD2 (6 bases). The CDR3 is 14 amino acids. CDR1 is SGDLS, CDR2 YYNGEE, per germline. V was trimmed by 2 bases and J by 3 bases, leaving 9 bases between them.

This clonotype was seen only a few times. The rearrangement uses TRBV2 and TRBJ2-3; the D call may be TRBD1 or TRBD2 (5 bases each). V was pared by 4 bases and J by 4 bases, with 12 bases between. This CDR3 contains 14 residues. CDR1 SNHLY and CDR2 FYNNEI come from the germline V gene. The CDR3 DNA sequence: TGTGCCAGCAGTGTTTTCAGGGACGCAGATACGCAGTATTTT. This translates into CASSVFRDADTQYF.

This clonotype was seen only a few times. The gene calls are TRBV20-1 and TRBJ2-5; 8 bases align to TRBD2. CDR3 length equals 13 residues. V was clipped by 6 bases and J by 4 bases; unmatched bases: 7. Germline lookup yields CDR1 DFQATT and CDR2 SNEGSKA (reference sequence). The CDR3 here is CSAGSGIGETQYF. CDR3 in DNA: TGCAGTGCGGGTAGCGGGATAGGAGAGACCCAGTACTTC.

The chain has TRBV15 and TRBJ2-1; a possible D gene is TRBD2 (7 bases). This CDR3 is 14 amino acids long. CDR1 is LNHNV, CDR2 YYDKDF, per germline (reference sequence). V was cut by 1 base and J by 8 bases, with 12 bases left in between. In nucleotides, the CDR3 is TGTGCCACCAGCAGAGTTCGGGGGGCCGATGAGCAGTTCTTC. Translated, it gives CATSRVRGADEQFF.

This rearrangement joins TRBV15 to TRBJ2-7, with D unclear. The V end lost 1 base, the J end lost 6 bases, and 4 bases lay between the germline ends. The CDR3 consists of 11 residues. CDR1 LNHNV and CDR2 YYDKDF come from the germline V gene (reference sequence). The CDR3 DNA follows: TGTGCCACCAGCAGAGGTGGCGAGCAGTACTTC. It is translated as CATSRGGEQYF.

This clonotype was observed a handful of times. V and J are TRBV5-4 and TRBJ2-2; TRBD1 matches at 7 bases. From germline, CDR1 is SGHNT and CDR2 YYREEE (reference sequence). Trimming cost V 4 bases and J 5 bases; bases outside gene matches: 14. This CDR3 is 17 amino acids long. DNA for the CDR3: TGTGCCAGCAGCCCACCTCCGCGGCAGGGGGAAACCGGGGAGCTGTTTTTT. Its protein product is CASSPPPRQGETGELFF.

The rearrangement links TRBV6-8 to TRBJ2-7; no clear D gene. This CDR3 has 13 residues. V gave up 6 bases and J gave up 5 bases, with 14 bases separating them. The germline V gene has CDR1 MNHGY and CDR2 SAAAGT. The CDR3 nucleotides read TGTGCCAGCAGCTCCGTGGGCGTCGACGAGCAGTACTTC. Amino acids: CASSSVGVDEQYF.

This clonotype was detected a few times. The gene calls are TRBV7-2 and TRBJ2-3; D not resolved. CDR3 length equals 15 residues. CDR1 is SGHTA and CDR2 is FQGNSA in the germline V gene. Trimming cost V 0 bases and J 6 bases, with 13 bases left between them. Written as DNA, the CDR3 is TGTGCCAGCAGCTTAGCCCGACGAATGGGGGATACGCAGTATTTT. Protein: CASSLARRMGDTQYF.

The chain carries TRBV25-1 and TRBJ2-1, with 11 bases lining up with TRBD2. Germline V lookup: CDR1 MGHDK, CDR2 SYGVNS. The CDR3 runs to 21 residues. V trimming: 3 bases; J trimming: 4 bases; junction bases outside the gene matches: 20. The CDR3 protein is CASSDGGSTFSGRALYNEQFF. The CDR3 bases are TGTGCCAGCAGTGACGGGGGATCGACGTTTAGCGGGAGGGCCTTATACAATGAGCAGTTCTTC.

The gene calls are TRBV7-8 and TRBJ2-1; 10 bases map to TRBD2. After removal of 5 bases from V and 4 bases from J, the junction contained 8 bases not matched to a gene. The CDR3 totals 16 residues. Germline CDR1 SGHVS, CDR2 FQNEAQ. DNA for the CDR3: TGTGCCAGCAGCCATATCTTAGCGGGAGGTTACAATGAGCAGTTCTTC. The encoded protein is CASSHILAGGYNEQFF.

J is TRBJ2-5 and V is TRBV7-2; D ambiguous. The V end lost 3 bases, the J end lost 6 bases, and 20 bases lay between the germline ends. Germline V gene sequence: CDR1 SGHTA, CDR2 FQGNSA. CDR3 size: 16 residues. This chain's CDR3 is CASSFAVQSRPKTQYF. CDR3 nucleotides: TGTGCCAGCAGCTTTGCAGTCCAAAGTCGGCCTAAGACCCAGTACTTC. Supplemented by reference TRBV7-2 and TRBJ2-5, the full variable domain reads GAGVSQSPSNKVTEKGKDVELRCDPISGHTALYWYRQSLGQGLEFLIYFQGNSAPDKSGLPSDRFSAERTGGSVSTLTIQRTQQEDSAVYLCASSFAVQSRPKTQYFGPGTRLLVL.

This clonotype was picked up a small number of times. The rearrangement uses TRBV20-1 and TRBJ2-1, with 9 bases aligning to TRBD2. The CDR3 totals 14 residues. Germline CDR1 and CDR2: DFQATT and SNEGSKA (reference sequence). CDR3 loop: CRARSTSGFNEQFF. The CDR3 DNA reads as TGCAGGGCAAGAAGCACTAGCGGGTTTAATGAGCAGTTCTTC.

This clonotype was detected only a few times. The chain carries TRBV10-3 and TRBJ2-3; no clear D. In germline, CDR1 is ENHRY, CDR2 SYGVKD. The CDR3 runs to 14 residues. V gave up 6 bases and J gave up 4 bases, with 14 bases separating them. CDR3 in amino acids: CAISSGPPPDTQYF. The CDR3 region has the DNA TGTGCCATCAGCTCAGGTCCACCCCCAGATACGCAGTATTTT.

V is TRBV5-1 and J is TRBJ2-7; 9 bases map to TRBD2. Losses at the gene ends were 5 bases for V and 6 bases for J; bases not matched to a gene: 6. The CDR3 loop spans 13 amino acids. Germline lookup yields CDR1 SGHRS and CDR2 YFSETQ. CDR3 region: CASRDSGRGEQYF. Here the CDR3 DNA reads TGCGCCAGCAGGGATAGCGGGAGAGGCGAGCAGTACTTC.

This clonotype appeared a few times. The genes are TRBV6-5 and TRBJ2-1; TRBD1 might be the D (6 bases). V was clipped by 0 bases and J by 0 bases, with 12 bases between them. Looked up from germline, CDR1 is MNHEY and CDR2 is SVGAGI. The CDR3 is 17 residues long. The chain's CDR3 is CASSYSRTAGSYNEQFF. CDR3 sequence (DNA): TGTGCCAGCAGTTACTCAAGGACAGCCGGCTCCTACAATGAGCAGTTCTTC.

The gene calls are TRBV7-6 and TRBJ2-1; the match to TRBD2 covers 8 bases. The CDR3 contains 13 residues. The V and J ends lost 5 bases and 12 bases, in that order; junction bases with no gene match: 9. CDR1 and CDR2 (germline): SGHVS, FNYEAQ. CDR3 in amino acids: CASSQVAGLGQFF. CDR3 nucleotides: TGTGCCAGCAGCCAAGTAGCGGGGTTGGGGCAGTTCTTC. Full variable domain (outside the CDR3, taken from reference TRBV7-6 and TRBJ2-1): GAGVSQSPRYKVTKRGQDVALRCDPISGHVSLYWYRQALGQGPEFLTYFNYEAQQDKSGLPNDRFSAERPEGSISTLTIQRTEQRDSAMYRCASSQVAGLGQFFGPGTRLTVL.

The genes are TRBV4-1 and TRBJ2-7; 9 bases match TRBD1. Germline loops: CDR1 MGHRA, CDR2 YSYEKL. The ends lost 0 bases at V and 5 bases at J; junction bases unmatched: 14. The length of the CDR3 is 18 residues. The CDR3 here is CASSQDPPRGTGLNEQYF. The CDR3 nucleotides are TGCGCCAGCAGCCAAGATCCCCCCAGGGGGACAGGGCTCAACGAGCAGTACTTC.

This clonotype was observed a single time. The rearrangement joins TRBV7-9 to TRBJ2-2, with unresolved D. Per the germline V gene, CDR1 is SEHNR and CDR2 is FQNEAQ (reference sequence). The V gene lost 2 bases and the J gene lost 10 bases, with 5 bases spanning the gap. This CDR3 has 11 amino acids. The CDR3 spells CASSLFEELFF. Here the CDR3 DNA reads TGTGCCAGCAGCTTATTCGAGGAGCTGTTTTTT.

The chain has TRBV6-4 and TRBJ2-2; TRBD2 aligns across 8 bases. V was pared by 8 bases and J by 1 base, with 6 bases of the junction left unmatched. Germline V gene data show CDR1 as MRHNA and CDR2 as SNTAGT. The CDR3 is 15 amino acids. The CDR3 here is CASDRGLVNTGELFF. The CDR3 DNA follows: TGTGCCAGCGACCGGGGACTAGTGAACACCGGGGAGCTGTTTTTT.

In its sample, this clonotype was seen a few times. J is TRBJ2-2 and V is TRBV10-3; a possible D gene is TRBD1 (6 bases). Germline CDR1 is ENHRY and CDR2 is SYGVKD. The CDR3 is 15 residues long. Trimming took 5 bases from V and 1 from J, leaving 11 bases between them. The CDR3 DNA follows: TGTGCCATCAGTTTGAAGGGGGAGAACACCGGGGAGCTGTTTTTT. Translation gives CAISLKGENTGELFF.

The rearrangement uses TRBV12-3 or TRBV12-4 and TRBJ1-2; D is unresolved. The CDR3 sequence is 15 residues long. V was shortened by 6 bases and J by 4 bases, with 18 bases between the two germline ends. The CDR3 region is CASRHQRHGGYGYTF. DNA for the CDR3: TGTGCCAGCAGACACCAGCGGCATGGTGGCTATGGCTACACCTTC.